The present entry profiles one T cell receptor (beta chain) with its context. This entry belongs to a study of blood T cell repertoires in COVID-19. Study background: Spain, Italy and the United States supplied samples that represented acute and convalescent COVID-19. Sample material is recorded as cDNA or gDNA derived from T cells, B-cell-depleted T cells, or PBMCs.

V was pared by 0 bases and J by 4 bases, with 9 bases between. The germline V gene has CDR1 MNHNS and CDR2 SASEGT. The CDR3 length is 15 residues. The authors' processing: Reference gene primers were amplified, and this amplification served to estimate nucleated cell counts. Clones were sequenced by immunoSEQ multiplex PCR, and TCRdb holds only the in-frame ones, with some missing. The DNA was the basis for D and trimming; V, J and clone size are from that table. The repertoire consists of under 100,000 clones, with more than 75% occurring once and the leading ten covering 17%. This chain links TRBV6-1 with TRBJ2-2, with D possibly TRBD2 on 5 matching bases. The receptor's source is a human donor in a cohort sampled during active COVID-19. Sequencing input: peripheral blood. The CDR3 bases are TGTGCCAGCAGTGAAGCGAGGGTCGGCACCGGGGAGCTGTTTTTT. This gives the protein CASSEARVGTGELFF.